This TCR beta chain was identified during a study of siplizumab effects on memory and regulatory T cells. Study-level results: Naive T cells, seemingly more diverse than memory cells, seemed major alloresponse contributors. In roughly 80-95% of proliferating CD4+ or CD8+ clones, a naive or memory phenotype could not be assigned. Alloreactive sequences tracing back to unstimulated CD4+ memory cells were significantly reduced by siplizumab.

Notes on this clone: Its antigen is as yet unknown.

V trimming: 1 base; J trimming: 8 bases; junction bases outside the gene matches: 4. Germline-derived CDR1 and CDR2 are SGHNT and YYREEE (reference sequence). The CDR3 covers 14 residues. TCRdb's copy holds only in-frame clones and misses some; the assay was immunoSEQ multiplex PCR. The table has more than 60,000 clones, roughly 93% seen once; the top ten hold around 5%. This chain links TRBV5-4 with TRBJ1-4; TRBD1 aligns across 8 bases. The sequence came from a human donor in good health. The sample comprised CD8+ T cells sorted from blood. The CDR3: CASSLQGAGEKLFF. CDR3 bases: TGTGCCAGCAGCTTGCAGGGGGCGGGAGAAAAACTGTTTTTT.